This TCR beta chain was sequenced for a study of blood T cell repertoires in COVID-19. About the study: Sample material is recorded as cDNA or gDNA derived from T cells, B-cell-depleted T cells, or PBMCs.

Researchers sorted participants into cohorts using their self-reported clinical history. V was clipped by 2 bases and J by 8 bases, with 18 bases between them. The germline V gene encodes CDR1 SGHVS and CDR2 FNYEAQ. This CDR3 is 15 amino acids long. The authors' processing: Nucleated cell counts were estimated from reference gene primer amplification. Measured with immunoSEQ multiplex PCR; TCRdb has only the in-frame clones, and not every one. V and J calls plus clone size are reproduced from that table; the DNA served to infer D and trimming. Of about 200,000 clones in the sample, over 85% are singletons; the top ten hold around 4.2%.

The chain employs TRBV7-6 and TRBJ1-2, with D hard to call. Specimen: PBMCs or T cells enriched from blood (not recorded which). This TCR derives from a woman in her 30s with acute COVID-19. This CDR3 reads CASSLNSAAEAGYTF. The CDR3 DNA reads TGTGCCAGCAGCTTAAATTCGGCAGCTGAAGCGGGCTACACCTTC.